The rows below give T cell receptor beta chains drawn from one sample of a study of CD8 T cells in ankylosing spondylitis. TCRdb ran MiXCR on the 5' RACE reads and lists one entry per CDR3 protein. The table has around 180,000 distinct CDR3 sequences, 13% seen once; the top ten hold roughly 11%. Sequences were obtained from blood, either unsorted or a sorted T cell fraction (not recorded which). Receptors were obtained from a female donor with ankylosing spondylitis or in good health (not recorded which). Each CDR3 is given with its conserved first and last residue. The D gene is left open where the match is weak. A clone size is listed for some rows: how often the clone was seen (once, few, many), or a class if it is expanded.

CSARDRRDPHEQYF	TGCAGTGCTAGAGATCGGCGGGATCCCCACGAGCAGTACTTC	TRBV20-1	TRBJ2-7	NA	NA
CASSYSIQRGQDTQYF	TGTGCCAGCAGTTACTCGATCCAGCGGGGCCAAGATACGCAGTATTTT	TRBV6-5	TRBJ2-3	many	TRBD2
CASSEWSGSNNEQFF	TGTGCCAGCAGTGAATGGAGCGGGAGTAACAATGAGCAGTTCTTC	TRBV6-4	TRBJ2-1	many	TRBD2
CASRRQGVLETQYF	TGTGCCAGCAGACGACAGGGGGTTTTAGAGACCCAGTACTTC	TRBV5-6	TRBJ2-5	few	TRBD1
CASSMDLQGGTEAFF	TGTGCCAGCTCAATGGACCTCCAAGGTGGGACTGAAGCTTTCTTT	TRBV18	TRBJ1-1	many	NA
CASASERGETQYF	TGCGCCAGCGCTTCGGAGCGGGGGGAGACCCAGTACTTC	TRBV4-3	TRBJ2-5	many	TRBD2
CSASREGLSSYEQYF	TGCAGTGCTAGTCGAGAGGGTCTGAGCTCCTACGAGCAGTACTTC	TRBV20-1	TRBJ2-7	NA	NA
CATSRINGGGYGYTF	TGTGCCACCAGCAGAATTAACGGTGGAGGCTATGGCTACACCTTC	TRBV15	TRBJ1-2	many	NA
CASSRLGGFPEKEYEQYF	TGTGCCAGCAGCCGATTGGGGGGCTTTCCCGAAAAAGAATACGAGCAGTACTTC	TRBV11-2	TRBJ2-7	few	NA
CASSLVSLAGELFF	TGTGCCAGCAGTTTGGTCAGTTTGGCCGGGGAGCTGTTTTTT	TRBV12-3/TRBV12-4	TRBJ2-2	many	NA
CSVEFGSGIDTQYF	TGCAGCGTTGAATTCGGTAGCGGGATCGATACGCAGTATTTT	TRBV29-1	TRBJ2-3	NA	TRBD2
CSAPRRGVGTEAFF	TGCAGTGCTCCTAGGAGGGGGGTGGGAACTGAAGCTTTCTTT	TRBV20-1	TRBJ1-1	NA	NA
CSARTGADNSPLHF	TGCAGTGCTCGAACAGGGGCGGATAATTCACCCCTCCACTTT	TRBV20-1	TRBJ1-6	many	TRBD1
CAISRLVSWYEQYF	TGTGCCATCAGTCGACTAGTCTCTTGGTACGAGCAGTACTTC	TRBV10-3	TRBJ2-7	many	NA
CASSSAPSAGLAQFF	TGTGCCAGCAGCTCTGCCCCCTCGGCCGGGCTCGCGCAGTTCTTC	TRBV7-3	TRBJ2-1	many	NA
CASSPRPTGGAEAFF	TGCGCCAGCAGCCCACGCCCGACAGGGGGGGCTGAAGCTTTCTTT	TRBV4-3	TRBJ1-1	NA	TRBD1
CASSSHQGDEQFF	TGTGCCAGCAGCTCCCACCAGGGAGATGAGCAGTTCTTC	TRBV7-2	TRBJ2-1	many	NA
CASSLNMISYEQYF	TGCGCCAGCAGCTTGAATATGATCTCCTACGAGCAGTACTTC	TRBV5-1	TRBJ2-7	many	NA
CASSVAGGPLDTQYF	TGTGCCAGCAGCGTAGCGGGAGGGCCCTTAGATACGCAGTATTTT	TRBV9	TRBJ2-3	many	TRBD2
CSASSGTSGGTDTQYF	TGCAGTGCTAGCTCTGGGACTAGCGGTGGCACAGATACGCAGTATTTT	TRBV20-1	TRBJ2-3	many	TRBD2
CSARPLAGGWNEQFF	TGCAGTGCTAGGCCCCTGGCGGGAGGGTGGAATGAGCAGTTCTTC	TRBV20-1	TRBJ2-1	few	TRBD2
CASSSSGSTEAFF	TGCGCCAGCAGCTCGTCCGGGAGCACTGAAGCTTTCTTT	TRBV5-1	TRBJ1-1	many	NA
CSVDAAAGVNTEAFF	TGCAGCGTTGACGCGGCAGCCGGGGTGAACACTGAAGCTTTCTTT	TRBV29-1	TRBJ1-1	many	NA
CASSQRGLAGLWGINEQFF	TGCGCCAGCAGCCAACGTGGACTAGCGGGGCTTTGGGGAATCAATGAGCAGTTCTTC	TRBV4-3	TRBJ2-1	few	TRBD2
CASNPGGQTQPQHF	TGTGCCAGCAACCCCGGTGGTCAAACTCAGCCCCAGCATTTT	TRBV12-3/TRBV12-4	TRBJ1-5	many	NA
CASSVGGQVGGIQYF	TGTGCCAGCAGCGTAGGGGGACAGGTGGGGGGGATTCAGTACTTC	TRBV9	TRBJ2-4	few	NA
CATSREVSVHQETQYF	TGTGCCACCAGCAGAGAGGTTAGCGTACACCAAGAGACCCAGTACTTC	TRBV15	TRBJ2-5	many	NA
CSAENRDGGSNQPQHF	TGCAGTGCAGAGAACCGGGACGGTGGTTCCAATCAGCCCCAGCATTTT	TRBV20-1	TRBJ1-5	NA	NA
CSAGGDNTDTQYF	TGCAGTGCTGGGGGGGACAACACAGATACGCAGTATTTT	TRBV20-1	TRBJ2-3	many	NA
CASSQTSGGGTDTQYF	TGTGCCAGCAGCCAGACTAGCGGAGGGGGCACAGATACGCAGTATTTT	TRBV3-1	TRBJ2-3	many	TRBD2
CASSSLSGGARNQPQHF	TGTGCCAGCAGCTCTTTATCGGGGGGGGCTAGAAATCAGCCCCAGCATTTT	TRBV5-5	TRBJ1-5	NA	NA
CSAPFSGRDNEQFF	TGCAGTGCTCCATTTAGCGGGAGGGACAATGAGCAGTTCTTC	TRBV20-1	TRBJ2-1	many	TRBD2
CASSLVAASYEQYF	TGTGCCAGCAGTTTAGTAGCGGCCTCCTACGAGCAGTACTTC	TRBV12-3/TRBV12-4	TRBJ2-7	many	NA
CASSLGETSVNEQYF	TGCGCCAGCAGCTTGGGTGAGACTAGCGTTAACGAGCAGTACTTC	TRBV5-1	TRBJ2-7	many	TRBD2
CASSRNTDTQYF	TGTGCCAGCAGCCGGAACACAGATACGCAGTATTTT	TRBV12-3/TRBV12-4	TRBJ2-3	many	NA
CASSYRRDIGEKLFF	TGTGCCAGCAGTTACCGTCGGGATATCGGGGAAAAACTGTTTTTT	TRBV6-2/TRBV6-3	TRBJ1-4	NA	NA
CASSLLDEAFF	TGCGCCAGCAGCTTGTTGGATGAAGCTTTCTTT	TRBV5-1	TRBJ1-1	NA	NA
CASSLVSGGLNYEQYF	TGTGCCAGCAGCTTAGTCTCGGGAGGGCTCAACTACGAGCAGTACTTC	TRBV7-2	TRBJ2-7	NA	TRBD2
CASSFDGRSTYEQYF	TGCGCCAGCAGCTTCGATGGGAGGAGCACCTACGAGCAGTACTTC	TRBV5-1	TRBJ2-7	NA	NA
CASSLDLGGGYTF	TGTGCCAGCAGTCTGGACTTGGGAGGTGGCTACACCTTC	TRBV6-1	TRBJ1-2	few	NA
CASSAGTDYQPQHF	TGTGCCAGCAGCGCCGGGACAGACTATCAGCCCCAGCATTTT	TRBV6-1	TRBJ1-5	many	TRBD1